What follows are 5 T cell receptor beta chains derived from one specimen sequenced in a study of shared clonotypes between healthy human individuals. Libraries were prepared by immunoSEQ multiplex PCR; TCRdb keeps only in-frame clonotypes and omits some of them. The sample yields millions of clones, 85% to 95% seen once. Specimen: naive CD4+ T cells sorted from blood. Indicated subset: CD45RA+ positively selected. The receptors were gathered from a man younger than 30 in good health.

The chain joins TRBV30 to TRBJ2-1; D might be TRBD1 or TRBD2, each matching 5 bases. This CDR3 has 16 residues. The germline CDR1 and CDR2 sequences are GTSNPN and SVGIG (reference sequence). V was cut by 2 bases and J by 7 bases, with 21 bases left in between. The CDR3 reads CAWSTPRDLLGNEQFF. The DNA for the CDR3 is TGTGCCTGGAGTACACCCAGGGACCTCTTGGGGAATGAGCAGTTCTTC.

The J gene is TRBJ2-7, the V gene TRBV4-1; D unclear. Trimming took off 0 bases at V and 2 bases at J, with 5 bases between the two ends. The CDR3 runs 13 residues. Germline loops: CDR1 MGHRA, CDR2 YSYEKL. The CDR3 here is CASSQERTYEQYF. The CDR3 region has the DNA TGCGCCAGCAGCCAAGAGAGGACCTACGAGCAGTACTTC.

The gene calls are TRBV6-5 and TRBJ1-1; tentatively, D is TRBD1 (5 bases). The CDR3 length is 15 residues. V lost 7 bases to trimming and J lost 1 base, with 16 bases between them. Germline V gene data show CDR1 as MNHEY and CDR2 as SVGAGI. CDR3 sequence (DNA): TGTGCCAGCACCCCCAGTAGGGGAAGGAACACTGAAGCTTTCTTT. This translates into CASTPSRGRNTEAFF.

The chain links TRBV5-1 to TRBJ2-7; the match to TRBD1 covers 8 bases. Germline CDR1 is SGHRS and CDR2 is YFSETQ. J gave up 3 bases and V 4 bases, and 9 bases lay outside the gene matches. The CDR3 has 15 amino acids. CDR3 bases: TGCGCCAGCAGCGTAATCGGGACAGGAGGCTACGAGCAGTACTTC. Translating it yields CASSVIGTGGYEQYF.

The chain links TRBV6-1 to TRBJ1-3; maybe TRBD1 (6 bases). From germline, CDR1 is MNHNS and CDR2 SASEGT. The length of the CDR3 is 13 residues. V lost 6 bases and J lost 7, with 13 bases in between. For the CDR3, the DNA is TGTGCCAGCAGAAGCCTGCAGGGGAACACCATATATTTT. This encodes CASRSLQGNTIYF.